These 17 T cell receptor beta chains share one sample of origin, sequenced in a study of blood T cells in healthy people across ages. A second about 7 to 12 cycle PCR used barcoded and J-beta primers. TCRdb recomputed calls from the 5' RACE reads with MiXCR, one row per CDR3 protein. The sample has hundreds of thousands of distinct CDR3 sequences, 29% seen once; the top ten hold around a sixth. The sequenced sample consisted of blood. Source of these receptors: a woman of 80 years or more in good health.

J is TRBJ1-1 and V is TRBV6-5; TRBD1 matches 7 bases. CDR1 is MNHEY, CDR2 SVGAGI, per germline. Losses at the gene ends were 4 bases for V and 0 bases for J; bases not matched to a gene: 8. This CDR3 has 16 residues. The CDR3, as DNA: TGTGCCAGCAGTTGCCCACGACAGGGCTTGAACACTGAAGCTTTCTTT. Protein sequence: CASSCPRQGLNTEAFF.

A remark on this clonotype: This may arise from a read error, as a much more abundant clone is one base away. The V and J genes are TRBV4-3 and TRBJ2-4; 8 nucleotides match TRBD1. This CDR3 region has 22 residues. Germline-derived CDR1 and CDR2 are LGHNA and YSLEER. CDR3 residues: CASSQVRILRDRTNLAKTIQYF. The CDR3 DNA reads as TGCGCCAGCAGCCAAGTCCGGATCCTTCGGGACAGGACTAATTTAGCCAAAACCATTCAGTACTTC.

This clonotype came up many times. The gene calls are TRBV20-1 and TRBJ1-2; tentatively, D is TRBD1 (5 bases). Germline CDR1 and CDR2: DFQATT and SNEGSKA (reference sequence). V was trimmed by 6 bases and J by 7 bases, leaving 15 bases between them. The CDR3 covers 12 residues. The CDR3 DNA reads TGCAGTGCCCCCGTATGGGGCTCTGGCTACACCTTC. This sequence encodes CSAPVWGSGYTF.

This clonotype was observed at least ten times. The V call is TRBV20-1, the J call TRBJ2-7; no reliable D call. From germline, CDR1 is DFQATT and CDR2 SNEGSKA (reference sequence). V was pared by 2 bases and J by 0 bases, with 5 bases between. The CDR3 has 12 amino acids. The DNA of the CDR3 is TGCAGTGCTAGATTCAACTCCTACGAGCAGTACTTC. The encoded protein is CSARFNSYEQYF.

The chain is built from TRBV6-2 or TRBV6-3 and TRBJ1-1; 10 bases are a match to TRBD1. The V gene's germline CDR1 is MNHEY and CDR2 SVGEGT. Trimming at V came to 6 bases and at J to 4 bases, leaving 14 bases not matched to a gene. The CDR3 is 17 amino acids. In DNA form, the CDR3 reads TGTGCCAGCAGGCAACGGGACAGGGGAAGGGTGAGCACTGAAGCTTTCTTT. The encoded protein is CASRQRDRGRVSTEAFF.

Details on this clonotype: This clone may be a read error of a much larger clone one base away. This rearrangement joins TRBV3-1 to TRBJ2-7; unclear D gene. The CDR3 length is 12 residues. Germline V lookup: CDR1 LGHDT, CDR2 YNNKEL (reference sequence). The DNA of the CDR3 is TGTGTCAGCAGCCAAGAAGTGTACGAGCAGTACTTC. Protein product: CVSSQEVYEQYF.

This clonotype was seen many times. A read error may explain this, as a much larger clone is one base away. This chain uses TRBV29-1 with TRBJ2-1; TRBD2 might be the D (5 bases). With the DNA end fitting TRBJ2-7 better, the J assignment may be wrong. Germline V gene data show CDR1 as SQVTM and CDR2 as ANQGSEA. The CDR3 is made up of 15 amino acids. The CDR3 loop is CSVLNGKSGDNEQYF. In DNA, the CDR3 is TGCAGCGTCCTTAACGGGAAGTCTGGAGACAATGAGCAGTACTTC.

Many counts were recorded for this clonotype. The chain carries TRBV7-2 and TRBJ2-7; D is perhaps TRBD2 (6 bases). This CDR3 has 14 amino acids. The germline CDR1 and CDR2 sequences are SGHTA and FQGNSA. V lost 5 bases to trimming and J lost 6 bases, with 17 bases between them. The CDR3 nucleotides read TGTGCCAGCAGCCCCCCGGGACTTAGATTCGAGCAGTACTTC. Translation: CASSPPGLRFEQYF.

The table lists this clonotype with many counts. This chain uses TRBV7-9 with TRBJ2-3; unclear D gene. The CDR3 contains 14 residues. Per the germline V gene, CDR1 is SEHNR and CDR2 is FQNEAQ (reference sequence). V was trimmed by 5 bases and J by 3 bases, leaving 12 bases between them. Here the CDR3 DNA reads TGTGCCAGCAGCACCCTGAGGCAAACAGATACGCAGTATTTT. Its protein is CASSTLRQTDTQYF.

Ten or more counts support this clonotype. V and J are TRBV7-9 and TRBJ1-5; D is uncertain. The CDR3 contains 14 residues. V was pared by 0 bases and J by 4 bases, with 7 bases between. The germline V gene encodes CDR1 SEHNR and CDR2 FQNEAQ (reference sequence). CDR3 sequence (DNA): TGTGCCAGCAGCTTAGCGGACTCAAATCAGCCCCAGCATTTT. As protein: CASSLADSNQPQHF.

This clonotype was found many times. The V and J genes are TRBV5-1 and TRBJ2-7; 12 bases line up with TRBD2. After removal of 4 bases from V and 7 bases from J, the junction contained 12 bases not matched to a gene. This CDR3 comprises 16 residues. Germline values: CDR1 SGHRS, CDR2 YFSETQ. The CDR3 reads CASSQKRLAGDEEQYF. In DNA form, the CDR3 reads TGCGCCAGCAGCCAAAAACGACTAGCGGGGGATGAAGAGCAGTACTTC.

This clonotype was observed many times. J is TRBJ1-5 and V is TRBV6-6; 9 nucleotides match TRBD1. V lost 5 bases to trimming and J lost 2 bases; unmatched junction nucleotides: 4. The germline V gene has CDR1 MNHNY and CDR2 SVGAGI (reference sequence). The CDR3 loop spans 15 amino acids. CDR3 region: CASSNRGRGNQPQHF. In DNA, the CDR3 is TGTGCCAGCAGTAACAGGGGGCGAGGCAATCAGCCCCAGCATTTT.

The CDR3 sequence: CASSWAAGRKNIQYF. CDR3 coding DNA: TGCGCCAGCAGCTGGGCGGCGGGGAGGAAAAACATTCAGTACTTC. The J gene is TRBJ2-4, the V gene TRBV5-1, with D perhaps matching TRBD2 (6 bases). The V gene's germline CDR1 is SGHRS and CDR2 YFSETQ. The V end was cut by 3 bases, the J end by 4 bases, with 14 bases between. The CDR3 is 15 amino acids.

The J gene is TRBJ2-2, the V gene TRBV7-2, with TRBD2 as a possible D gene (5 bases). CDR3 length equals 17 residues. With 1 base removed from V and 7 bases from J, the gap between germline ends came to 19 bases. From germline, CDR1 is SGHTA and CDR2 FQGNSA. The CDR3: CASSLGVRARYVGELFF. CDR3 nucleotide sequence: TGTGCCAGCAGCTTAGGAGTGAGGGCCCGATATGTCGGGGAGCTGTTTTTT.

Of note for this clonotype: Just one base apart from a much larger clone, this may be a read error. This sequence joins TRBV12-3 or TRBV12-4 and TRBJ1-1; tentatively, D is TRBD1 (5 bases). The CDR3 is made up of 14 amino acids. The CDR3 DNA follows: TGTGCCGGCAGTCCTAGGGGTGGGTTCACTGAAGCTTTCTTT. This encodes CAGSPRGGFTEAFF.

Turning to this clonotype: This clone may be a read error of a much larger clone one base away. The CDR3 sequence is CASRTGASNEKLFF. CDR3 nucleotide sequence: TGTGCCAGCAGGACAGGGGCGTCTAATGAAAAACTGTTTTTT. The chain employs TRBV6-1 and TRBJ1-4; 8 bases match TRBD1. CDR1 MNHNS and CDR2 SASEGT come from the germline V gene. V lost 6 bases and J lost 3; bases outside the gene matches: 3. The CDR3 sequence is 14 residues long.

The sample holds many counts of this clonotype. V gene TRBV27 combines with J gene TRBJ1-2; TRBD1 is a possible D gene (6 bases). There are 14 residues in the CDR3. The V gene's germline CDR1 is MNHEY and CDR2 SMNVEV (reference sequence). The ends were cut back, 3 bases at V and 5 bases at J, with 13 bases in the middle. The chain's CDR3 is CASSLRGQGYGYTF. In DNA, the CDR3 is TGTGCCAGCAGTTTGAGGGGCCAGGGGTATGGCTACACCTTC.